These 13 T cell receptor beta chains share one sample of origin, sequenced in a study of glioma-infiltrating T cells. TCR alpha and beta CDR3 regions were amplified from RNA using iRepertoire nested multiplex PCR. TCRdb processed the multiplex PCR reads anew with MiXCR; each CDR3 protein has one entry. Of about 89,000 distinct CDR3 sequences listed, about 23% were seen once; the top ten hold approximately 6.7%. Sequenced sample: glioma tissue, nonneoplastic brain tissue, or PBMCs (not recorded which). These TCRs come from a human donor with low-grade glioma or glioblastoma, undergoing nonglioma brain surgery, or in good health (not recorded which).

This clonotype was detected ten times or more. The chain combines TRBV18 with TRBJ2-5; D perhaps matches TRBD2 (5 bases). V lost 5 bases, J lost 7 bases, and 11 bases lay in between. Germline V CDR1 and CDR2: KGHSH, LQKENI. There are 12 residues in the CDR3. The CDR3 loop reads CASSVEEGTQYF. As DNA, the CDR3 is TGTGCCAGCTCAGTCGAAGAGGGGACCCAGTACTTC.

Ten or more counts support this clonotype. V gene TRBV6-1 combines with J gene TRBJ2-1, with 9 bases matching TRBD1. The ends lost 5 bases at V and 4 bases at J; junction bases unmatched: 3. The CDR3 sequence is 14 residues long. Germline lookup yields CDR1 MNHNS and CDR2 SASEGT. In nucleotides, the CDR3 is TGTGCCAGCAGTCCCGGGACAGGGTACAATGAGCAGTTCTTC. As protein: CASSPGTGYNEQFF.

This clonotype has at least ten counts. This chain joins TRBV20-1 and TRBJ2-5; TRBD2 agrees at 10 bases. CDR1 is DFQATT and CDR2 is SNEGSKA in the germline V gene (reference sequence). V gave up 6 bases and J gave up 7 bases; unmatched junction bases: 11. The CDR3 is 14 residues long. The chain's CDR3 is CSAATSGYSGTQYF. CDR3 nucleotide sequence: TGCAGTGCCGCGACTAGCGGGTACTCCGGGACCCAGTACTTC.

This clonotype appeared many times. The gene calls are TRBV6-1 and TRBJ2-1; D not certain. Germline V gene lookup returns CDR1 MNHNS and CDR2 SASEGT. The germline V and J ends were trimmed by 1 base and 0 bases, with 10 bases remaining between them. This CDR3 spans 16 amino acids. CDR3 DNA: TGTGCCAGCAGTGAAGATAGCTTTCCCTCCTACAATGAGCAGTTCTTC. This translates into CASSEDSFPSYNEQFF.

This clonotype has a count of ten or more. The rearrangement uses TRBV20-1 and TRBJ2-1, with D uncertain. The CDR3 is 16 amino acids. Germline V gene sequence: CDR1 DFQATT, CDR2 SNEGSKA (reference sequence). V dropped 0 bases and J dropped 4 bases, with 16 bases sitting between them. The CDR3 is CSARDSNSGTYNEQFF. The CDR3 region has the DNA TGCAGTGCTAGAGATAGCAACAGTGGTACTTACAATGAGCAGTTCTTC.

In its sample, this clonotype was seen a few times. The CDR3 DNA is TGTGCCAGCAGCCCATACCGACAGCCTACCTACGAGCAGTACTTC. This encodes CASSPYRQPTYEQYF. The chain links TRBV11-2 to TRBJ2-7; tentative D call: TRBD1 (5 bases). The V end was cut by 5 bases, the J end by 2 bases, with 16 bases between. The CDR3 runs to 15 residues. Looked up from germline, CDR1 is SGHAT and CDR2 is FQNNGV.

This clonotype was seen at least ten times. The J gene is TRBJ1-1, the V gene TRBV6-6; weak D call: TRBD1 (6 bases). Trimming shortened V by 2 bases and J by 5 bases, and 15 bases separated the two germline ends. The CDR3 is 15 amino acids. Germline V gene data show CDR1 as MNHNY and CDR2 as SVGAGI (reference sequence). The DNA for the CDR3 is TGTGCCAGCAGTTACGGCGGACAGCGGGGGACTGAAGCTTTCTTT. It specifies CASSYGGQRGTEAFF.

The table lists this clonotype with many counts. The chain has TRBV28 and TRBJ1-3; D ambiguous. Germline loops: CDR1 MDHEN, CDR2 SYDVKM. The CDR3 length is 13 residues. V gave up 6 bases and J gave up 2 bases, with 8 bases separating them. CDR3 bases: TGTGCCAGCAGACGGCCCCCTGGAAACACCATATATTTT. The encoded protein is CASRRPPGNTIYF.

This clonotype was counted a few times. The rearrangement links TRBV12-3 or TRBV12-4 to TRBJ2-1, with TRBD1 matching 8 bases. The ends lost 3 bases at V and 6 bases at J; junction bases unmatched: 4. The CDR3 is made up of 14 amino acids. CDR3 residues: CASSFRTGLNEQFF. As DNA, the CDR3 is TGTGCCAGCAGTTTTAGGACAGGGCTCAATGAGCAGTTCTTC.

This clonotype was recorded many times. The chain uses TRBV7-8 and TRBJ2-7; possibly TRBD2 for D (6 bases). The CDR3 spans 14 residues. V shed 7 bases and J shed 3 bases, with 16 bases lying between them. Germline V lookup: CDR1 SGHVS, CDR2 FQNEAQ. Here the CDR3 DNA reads TGTGCCAGCACCGTCCAGGGACTTCGCTACGAGCAGTACTTC. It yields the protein CASTVQGLRYEQYF.

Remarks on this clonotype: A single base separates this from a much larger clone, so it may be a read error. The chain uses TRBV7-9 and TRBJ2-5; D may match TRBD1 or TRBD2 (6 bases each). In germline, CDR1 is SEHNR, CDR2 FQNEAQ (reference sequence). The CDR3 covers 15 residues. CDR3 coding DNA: TGTGCCAGCCGCAGGCCGGGGGCAGGGCAAGAGACCAAGTACTTC. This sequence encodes CASRRPGAGQETKYF. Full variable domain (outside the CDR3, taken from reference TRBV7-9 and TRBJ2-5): DTGVSQNPRHKITKRGQNVTFRCDPISEHNRLYWYRQTLGQGPEFLTYFQNEAQLEKSRLLSDRFSAERPKGSFSTLEIQRTEQGDSAMYLCASRRPGAGQETKYFGPGTRLLVL.

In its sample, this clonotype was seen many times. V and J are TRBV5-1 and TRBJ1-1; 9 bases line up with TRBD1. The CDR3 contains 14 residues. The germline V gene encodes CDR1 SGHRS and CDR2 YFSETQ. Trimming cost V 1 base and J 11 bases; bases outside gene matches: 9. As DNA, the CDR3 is TGCGCCAGCAGCTTGTCCGGGACAGGGCGAGGTGCTTTCTTT. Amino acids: CASSLSGTGRGAFF.

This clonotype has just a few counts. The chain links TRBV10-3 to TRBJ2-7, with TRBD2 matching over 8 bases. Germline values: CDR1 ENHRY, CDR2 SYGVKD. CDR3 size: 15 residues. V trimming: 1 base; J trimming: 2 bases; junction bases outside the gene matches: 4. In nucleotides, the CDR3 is TGTGCCATCAGTGAGTTCGAGCGGGGGACCTACGAGCAGTACTTC. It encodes CAISEFERGTYEQYF.